This note documents a single TCR beta chain sequence. The repertoire was sequenced with immunoSEQ multiplex PCR; TCRdb's copy has only in-frame clones and lacks some. The sample has 65,000 to 90,000 clones, 70% to 90% seen once. This specimen belongs to a study of OX40 agonist ivuxolimab in advanced cancers. V shed 2 bases and J shed 4 bases, with 6 bases lying between them. Germline V gene lookup returns CDR1 MNHNY and CDR2 SVGAGI (reference sequence). There are 12 residues in the CDR3. This sequence joins TRBV6-6 and TRBJ2-7; D is ambiguous. The sample here was CD4+ or CD8+ T cells sorted from blood, taken in a trial of the OX40 agonist ivuxolimab. This TCR derives from an adult with an advanced solid tumor such as melanoma, head and neck, liver or kidney cancer. This CDR3 reads CASSYALYEQYF. CDR3 DNA sequence: TGTGCCAGCAGTTACGCCTTGTACGAGCAGTACTTC.